Listed here is a single T cell receptor (beta chain). Its antigen is not identified. Specified treatment: about 20 received Ad26.COV2.S at low or high dose, single or two shots; five or six received placebo; per-sample allocation not given. Vaccine and placebo recipients were sampled on day 63 after the first injection. An Ad26 vector carrying the Wuhan-strain SARS-CoV-2 spike served as the vaccine. The data derive from a study of Ad26.COV2.S vaccination and SARS-CoV-2 variants. General study results and limits: Whether participants received vaccine or placebo, their non-spike TCR breadth was similar.

This table comes from immunoSEQ multiplex PCR, and its TCRdb copy is limited to in-frame clones, with some not included. The data show a few hundred thousand clones, around nine tenths seen once. The CDR3 contains 16 residues. Unmatched junction bases numbered 11, after V lost 2 bases and J lost 5 bases. Germline CDR1 and CDR2: SQVTM and ANQGSEA. Material: peripheral blood, obtained in a trial of Ad26.COV2.S vaccine versus placebo. The chain couples TRBV29-1 to TRBJ2-3; the match to TRBD1 covers 9 bases. The sequence was collected from a person between 18 and 65 years old who received the Ad26.COV2.S COVID-19 vaccine or a placebo. The CDR3 coding sequence is TGCAGCGTTGAACGTCCGTACAGGGGGCGCGGAGATACGCAGTATTTT. It translates to CSVERPYRGRGDTQYF.